The 15 T cell receptor beta chains below were found in one sample sequenced in a study of shared clonotypes between healthy human individuals. TCRdb keeps only in-frame clones here, not all; method: immunoSEQ multiplex PCR. This table has roughly 600,000 clones, roughly 98% appearing once. Naive CD8 cells were CD45RO-negative, positively selected for CCR7, excluding terminally differentiated effector memory CD45RA+ cells. The sample taken for sequencing was naive CD8+ T cells sorted from blood. These receptors were obtained from a man aged 25-40 years in good health.

This clone showed up just once. The V call is TRBV6-5, the J call TRBJ1-5; 8 bases align to TRBD1. The CDR3 is 15 amino acids. The junction had 3 bases not matched to a gene; V was cut back by 5 bases and J by 0 bases. Germline CDR1 MNHEY, CDR2 SVGAGI. CDR3 coding DNA: TGTGCCAGCAGTAAACAGGGGGATAGCAATCAGCCCCAGCATTTT. This codes for CASSKQGDSNQPQHF.

The V and J genes are TRBV5-4 and TRBJ2-2; no clear D gene. The length of the CDR3 is 12 residues. The V gene lost 2 bases and the J gene lost 3 bases, with 2 bases spanning the gap. From germline, CDR1 is SGHNT and CDR2 YYREEE (reference sequence). Written as DNA, the CDR3 is TGTGCCAGCAGCTTCGACACCGGGGAGCTGTTTTTT. It is translated as CASSFDTGELFF. Full variable domain (outside the CDR3, taken from reference TRBV5-4 and TRBJ2-2): ETGVTQSPTHLIKTRGQQVTLRCSSQSGHNTVSWYQQALGQGPQFIFQYYREEENGRGNFPPRFSGLQFPNYSSELNVNALELDDSALYLCASSFDTGELFFGEGSRLTVL.

The genes are TRBV11-2 and TRBJ2-1, with 8 positions matching TRBD2. V lost 3 bases and J lost 1; bases outside the gene matches: 8. This CDR3 comprises 17 residues. Germline CDR1 is SGHAT and CDR2 is FQNNGV. The CDR3 sequence: CASSFPGLGESYNEQFF. The CDR3 DNA reads as TGTGCCAGCAGCTTCCCGGGACTAGGTGAGTCCTACAATGAGCAGTTCTTC.

The gene calls are TRBV30 and TRBJ2-1; 8 nucleotides match TRBD1. CDR1 GTSNPN and CDR2 SVGIG come from the germline V gene (reference sequence). With V trimmed by 3 bases and J by 5 bases, 9 bases remained unmatched. The CDR3 has 15 residues. The CDR3 DNA reads as TGTGCCTGGAGGAGGCGGCAGGGGGCTGACAATGAGCAGTTCTTC. Its translation: CAWRRRQGADNEQFF.

The chain recombines TRBV7-8 with TRBJ2-7; weak D call: TRBD2 (5 bases). Germline lookup yields CDR1 SGHVS and CDR2 FQNEAQ. This CDR3 region has 16 residues. The V and J ends lost 0 bases and 1 base respectively, with 13 bases between them. CDR3 coding DNA: TGTGCCAGCAGCTTAGCTTTCCCCGGGGATTCCTACGAGCAGTACTTC. This gives the protein CASSLAFPGDSYEQYF.

In the case of this clone: Other nucleotide sequences in the sample specify the same CDR3. The chain uses TRBV7-9 and TRBJ2-7; no firm D call. Trimming stripped 1 base from V and 0 bases from J, with 7 bases between. CDR3 length: 14 amino acids. CDR1 is SEHNR, CDR2 FQNEAQ, per germline (reference sequence). The CDR3 is CASSLVGLSYEQYF. The CDR3 DNA is TGTGCCAGCAGCTTAGTGGGTCTCTCCTACGAGCAGTACTTC.

V and J are TRBV30 and TRBJ1-1; 7 nucleotides match TRBD1. V trimming: 4 bases; J trimming: 2 bases; junction bases outside the gene matches: 4. Per the germline V gene, CDR1 is GTSNPN and CDR2 is SVGIG (reference sequence). This CDR3 has 13 residues. The CDR3 DNA reads as TGTGCCTGGAAAGGGACAGACAACACTGAAGCTTTCTTT. Encoded protein: CAWKGTDNTEAFF.

The CDR3 coding sequence is TGTGCCAGCAGGGGAGGCGGGGGCACCGGGGAGCTGTTTTTT. This codes for CASRGGGGTGELFF. This sequence joins TRBV27 and TRBJ2-2, with 7 bases lining up with TRBD2. CDR1 is MNHEY, CDR2 SMNVEV, per germline (reference sequence). The CDR3 is made up of 14 amino acids. Trimming took 6 bases from V and 4 from J; bases not matched to a gene: 5.

A note on this clone: Different DNA sequences within this sample yield the same CDR3. The rearrangement joins TRBV30 to TRBJ1-5; no firm D call. The CDR3 is 12 residues long. Between the trimmed V and J ends, which lost 2 bases and 4 bases, there was a span of 6 bases. CDR1 and CDR2 (germline): GTSNPN, SVGIG (reference sequence). The CDR3 DNA follows: TGTGCCTGGAGTTCGGGTAATCAGCCCCAGCATTTT. Protein: CAWSSGNQPQHF.

The chain recombines TRBV28 with TRBJ1-1; D perhaps matches TRBD1 (5 bases). The CDR3 totals 12 residues. Germline assignment: CDR1 MDHEN and CDR2 SYDVKM. V gave up 6 bases and J gave up 1 base, with 6 bases separating them. The CDR3 nucleotides read TGTGCCAGCAGAAGGGGGAACACTGAAGCTTTCTTT. This codes for CASRRGNTEAFF.

The CDR3 loop is CASSLLGTEAIYEQYF. In DNA form, the CDR3 reads TGTGCCAGCAGCTTACTTGGAACGGAGGCGATCTACGAGCAGTACTTC. The gene calls are TRBV7-9 and TRBJ2-7; D perhaps matches TRBD2 (5 bases). Per the germline V gene, CDR1 is SEHNR and CDR2 is FQNEAQ (reference sequence). The CDR3 length is 16 residues. V was pared by 2 bases and J by 3 bases, with 17 bases between.

V gene TRBV7-9 combines with J gene TRBJ2-7; TRBD1 aligns across 8 bases. This CDR3 spans 15 amino acids. The V gene end was trimmed by 5 bases and the J gene end by 3 bases; junction bases not matched to a gene: 9. Germline CDR1 is SEHNR and CDR2 is FQNEAQ (reference sequence). CDR3 sequence reads: CASSHIGTGGYEQYF. As DNA, the CDR3 is TGTGCCAGCAGCCATATCGGGACAGGAGGCTACGAGCAGTACTTC.

The chain combines TRBV4-2 with TRBJ2-3, with 8 bases that match TRBD1. The CDR3 has 17 residues. CDR1 is LGHNA and CDR2 is YNFKEQ in the germline V gene. V dropped 3 bases and J dropped 2; count of bases not matched to a gene: 10. The CDR3 reads CASSHLIGQGDTDTQYF. The DNA of the CDR3 is TGTGCCAGCAGCCACCTCATAGGACAGGGTGACACAGATACGCAGTATTTT.

The chain carries TRBV7-9 and TRBJ1-2; 7 nucleotides match TRBD1. This CDR3 comprises 15 residues. Trimming cost V 5 bases and J 4 bases; bases outside gene matches: 10. Germline CDR1 SEHNR, CDR2 FQNEAQ (reference sequence). In DNA form, the CDR3 reads TGTGCCAGCAGCACCTGGGACAGTCCTCTCTATGGCTACACCTTC. This encodes CASSTWDSPLYGYTF.

This chain uses TRBV7-3 with TRBJ2-2, with a tentative D call TRBD2 (5 bases). Germline assignment: CDR1 SGHTA and CDR2 FQGTGA. This CDR3 is 14 amino acids long. V shed 7 bases and J shed 6 bases, with 15 bases lying between them. CDR3 nucleotides: TGTGCCAGCAAGACCTTTCGGGGTCCCGGGGAGCTGTTTTTT. It yields the protein CASKTFRGPGELFF.